These T cell receptor beta chains were read from a single sample in a study of T cells in localized non-small cell lung cancer. Assay: immunoSEQ multiplex PCR; the TCRdb copy retains only in-frame clones and omits some. The sample has about 30,000 clones, 88% seen once. The starting material was peripheral blood, obtained before any cancer treatment. These receptors were collected from a female donor older than 55 with stage III squamous cell lung carcinoma. Each CDR3 is given with its conserved first and last residue. The D gene is left open where the match is weak. Clone sizes are given selectively: once, few, many, or a class where the clone is expanded.

>TRBD1|TRBV6-5|.|TRBJ2-2
TGTGCCAGCAGATCAAAGGGGGCGCGGACCGGGGAGCTGTTTTTT
CASRSKGARTGELFF
>.|TRBV5-6|once|TRBJ1-5
TGTGCCAGCAGTCCCGGTCAGCCCCAGCATTTT
CASSPGQPQHF
>TRBD2|TRBV6-5|.|TRBJ2-1
TGTGCCAGCAGTCTAAGACTAGCGGGAGTTGATGAGCAGTTCTTC
CASSLRLAGVDEQFF
>.|TRBV30|.|TRBJ2-7
TGTGCCTGGCAACAGGGCTACGAGCAGTACTTC
CAWQQGYEQYF
>.|TRBV6-1|.|TRBJ2-7
TGTGCCAGCAGTCAGGGGGGAGGGTACGAGCAGTACTTC
CASSQGGGYEQYF
>TRBD1|TRBV6-1|.|TRBJ2-3
TGTGCCAGCAGTGGTACGGGTTCGTTTCCCAGGGGGGATACGCAGTATTTT
CASSGTGSFPRGDTQYF
>.|TRBV9|.|TRBJ2-1
TGTGCCAGCAGCGTACGAGGGGACAATGAGCAGTTCTTC
CASSVRGDNEQFF
>.|TRBV5-1|.|TRBJ2-5
TGCGCCAGCTTTGGGTTAAGTGGGGAGACCCAGTACTTC
CASFGLSGETQYF
>.|TRBV9|.|TRBJ2-2
TGTGCCAGCAGCGTAGGGCTAGCAGCGAACACCGGGGAGCTGTTTTTT
CASSVGLAANTGELFF
>.|TRBV7-2|.|TRBJ1-5
TGTGCCAGCAGCTTAGCGGGGGGAGGCAATCAGCCCCAGCATTTT
CASSLAGGGNQPQHF
>.|TRBV7-8|.|TRBJ2-1
TGTGCCAGCAGCTTAGGCGGACTTGGGCAGTTCTTC
CASSLGGLGQFF
>TRBD1|TRBV28|once|TRBJ1-6
TGTGCCAGCAGCTTGGGGACAGGGAAATCACCCCTCCACTTT
CASSLGTGKSPLHF
>.|TRBV7-2|.|TRBJ2-3
TGTGCCAGCAGCTGGGAGGGCACAGATACGCAGTATTTT
CASSWEGTDTQYF
>.|TRBV5-4|.|TRBJ2-3
TGTGCCAGCAGCACGAGAGCGGACAGCACAGATACGCAGTATTTT
CASSTRADSTDTQYF
>TRBD2|TRBV5-4|.|TRBJ2-7
TGTGCCAGCAGCTTGACTAGCGGCTCCTACGAGCAGTACTTC
CASSLTSGSYEQYF
>TRBD1|TRBV6-5|.|TRBJ2-3
TGTGCCACCCAGGACAGGGGCACAGATACGCAGTATTTT
CATQDRGTDTQYF
>.|TRBV20-1|.|TRBJ2-7
TGCAGTGCACGTCCGGAGGAGCAGTACTTC
CSARPEEQYF
>.|TRBV5-1|.|TRBJ1-2
TGCGCCAGCAGCCCGGACACCTATGGCTACACCTTC
CASSPDTYGYTF
>TRBD2|TRBV28|.|TRBJ2-5
TGTGCCAGCAGTCCACGGACTAGCGGGAGCAGGATAGAGACCCAGTACTTC
CASSPRTSGSRIETQYF
>TRBD1|TRBV5-1|once|TRBJ2-2
TGCGCCAGCAGCCCACTGGACAGGGCGGGCACCGGGGAGCTGTTTTTT
CASSPLDRAGTGELFF
>TRBD2|TRBV4-2|.|TRBJ2-5
TGTGCCAGCACACGAGCGGGGGTCGGTGGAGAGACCCAGTACTTC
CASTRAGVGGETQYF
>.|TRBV9|.|TRBJ2-1
TGTGCCAGCAGCCCCCACTCTTCCTACAATGAGCAGTTCTTC
CASSPHSSYNEQFF
>TRBD1|TRBV19|.|TRBJ1-2
TGTGCCAGTAGTATGGGACAGGACTATGGCTACACCTTC
CASSMGQDYGYTF
>TRBD1|TRBV6-5|.|TRBJ2-7
TGTGCCAGCAGACGGGACAGTGGGGTCTACGAGCAGTACTTC
CASRRDSGVYEQYF
>.|TRBV11-3|once|TRBJ2-7
TGTGCCAGCAGCTTAGAAGGGAACTACGAGCAGTACTTC
CASSLEGNYEQYF
>.|TRBV5-4|.|TRBJ2-2
TGTGCCAGCAGCTTGGGGCACACCGGGGAGCTGTTTTTT
CASSLGHTGELFF
>.|TRBV5-1|.|TRBJ2-3
TGCGCCAGCAGCTTGTCCACAGATACGCAGTATTTT
CASSLSTDTQYF
>.|TRBV29-1|.|TRBJ1-2
TGCAGCGTTGAAGGCGGGACCCAAGGCAACTATGGCTACACCTTC
CSVEGGTQGNYGYTF
>.|TRBV19|.|TRBJ2-7
TGTGCCAGTAGTATCGGCAGGGCTTCCTACGAGCAGTACTTC
CASSIGRASYEQYF
>.|TRBV5-5|.|TRBJ2-1
TGTGCCAGCAGCTTAGAGGTAAACGCCAATGAGCAGTTCTTC
CASSLEVNANEQFF
>.|TRBV9|.|TRBJ2-1
TGTGCCAGCAGCGTAGTGGGGGCGGGAGCATACAATGAGCAGTTCTTC
CASSVVGAGAYNEQFF
>TRBD1|TRBV5-6|.|TRBJ2-5
TGTGCCAGCACCTACAGAGGACAGGGGGTAGAGACCCAGTACTTC
CASTYRGQGVETQYF
>.|TRBV19|.|TRBJ1-1
TGTGCCAGTAGTATTAAATGGGAAAATCGCGAGAACACTGAAGCTTTCTTT
CASSIKWENRENTEAFF
>.|TRBV20-1|.|TRBJ2-7
TGCAGTGCTACCAGGGGGGATGAGCAGTACTTC
CSATRGDEQYF
>.|TRBV7-2|once|TRBJ1-5
TGTGCCAGCAGCTTCGGAACAGGGTCGCCTCAGCCCCAGCATTTT
CASSFGTGSPQPQHF
>.|TRBV23-1|.|TRBJ1-2
TGCGCCAGCAGTCAATCCCCTGGACTCCCGGAAAGAGGATACTATGGCTACACCTTC
CASSQSPGLPERGYYGYTF
>TRBD1|TRBV28|.|TRBJ1-4
TGTGCCAGCAGTACTACAGGACAGGGAGACGGGGAAAAACTGTTTTTT
CASSTTGQGDGEKLFF
>TRBD1|TRBV5-5|.|TRBJ2-2
TGTGCCAGCAGCTTGAAGGGGGCGCGGAACACCGGGGAGCTGTTTTTT
CASSLKGARNTGELFF
>.|TRBV19|.|TRBJ1-2
TGTGCCAGTACCGTAAGGGGTAACTATGGCTACACCTTC
CASTVRGNYGYTF
>.|TRBV7-8|.|TRBJ2-5
TGTGCCAGCAGCTTGGGGCGCCCGAGGGAGACCCAGTACTTC
CASSLGRPRETQYF
>TRBD2|TRBV13|.|TRBJ2-1
TGTGCCAGCAGCCTCGGACTAGAAGTCGGTGAGCAGTTCTTC
CASSLGLEVGEQFF
>TRBD2|TRBV28|.|TRBJ2-5
TGTGCCAGCAGTTCACGGACTAGCGGACTCCAAGAGACCCAGTACTTC
CASSSRTSGLQETQYF
>TRBD1|TRBV5-8|.|TRBJ2-7
TGTGCCAGCAGCTTGCTGACCCGCAGGGGGTACGAGCAGTACTTC
CASSLLTRRGYEQYF
>.|TRBV2|.|TRBJ1-1
TGTGCCAGCAGTCGACAGAACACTGAAGCTTTCTTT
CASSRQNTEAFF
>.|TRBV28|.|TRBJ1-3
TGTGCCAGTAGTTACTCCTCTGGAAACACCATATATTTT
CASSYSSGNTIYF
>TRBD2|TRBV7-2|.|TRBJ2-3
TGTGCCAGCAGCTTAGGAAGGCTAGCGGGGGGCGCAGATACGCAGTATTTT
CASSLGRLAGGADTQYF
>.|TRBV27|.|TRBJ2-3
TGTGCCAGCAGTCCCGGAACAGCCGGGGATACGCAGTATTTT
CASSPGTAGDTQYF
>TRBD2|TRBV28|once|TRBJ2-4
TGTGCCAGCAGGCCGGGGGGGGCCAAAAACATTCAGTACTTC
CASRPGGAKNIQYF
>TRBD2|TRBV15|few|TRBJ2-7
TGTGCCACCGGTAGCGGGAGCGAATACGAGCAGTACTTC
CATGSGSEYEQYF
>TRBD1|TRBV19|once|TRBJ2-7
TGTGCCAGTAGCCCCGGGGACAGGGGGTCCTACGAGCAGTACTTC
CASSPGDRGSYEQYF
>.|TRBV21-1|.|TRBJ2-1
TGTGCCAGCCCCTTGGAACTTCACGTTAATGAGCAGTTCTTC
CASPLELHVNEQFF
>TRBD2|TRBV9|.|TRBJ2-7
TGTGCCAGCAGCCCCCGGTCTCAGCGGGAGGGCCATAATACCTACGAGCAGTACTTC
CASSPRSQREGHNTYEQYF
>.|TRBV10-3|.|TRBJ2-1
TGTGCCATCAGTCCCTTTCCCGGGGGTGAGCAGTTCTTC
CAISPFPGGEQFF
>.|TRBV5-5|.|TRBJ1-5
TGTGCCAGTAGCACCGGGACGAATAGCAATCAGCCCCAGCATTTT
CASSTGTNSNQPQHF
>TRBD1|TRBV4-3|.|TRBJ2-6
TGCGCCAGCAGCCAGAAGACAGGGTCTGGGGCCAACGTCCTGACTTTC
CASSQKTGSGANVLTF
>TRBD2|TRBV10-1|.|TRBJ2-5
TGCGCCAGCAGTGATGACCGGGGAGGGGTGGAGACCCAGTACTTC
CASSDDRGGVETQYF
>.|TRBV5-1|.|TRBJ1-2
TGCGCCAGCAGTTTGGACAGAGTCAGCGGCTACACCTTC
CASSLDRVSGYTF